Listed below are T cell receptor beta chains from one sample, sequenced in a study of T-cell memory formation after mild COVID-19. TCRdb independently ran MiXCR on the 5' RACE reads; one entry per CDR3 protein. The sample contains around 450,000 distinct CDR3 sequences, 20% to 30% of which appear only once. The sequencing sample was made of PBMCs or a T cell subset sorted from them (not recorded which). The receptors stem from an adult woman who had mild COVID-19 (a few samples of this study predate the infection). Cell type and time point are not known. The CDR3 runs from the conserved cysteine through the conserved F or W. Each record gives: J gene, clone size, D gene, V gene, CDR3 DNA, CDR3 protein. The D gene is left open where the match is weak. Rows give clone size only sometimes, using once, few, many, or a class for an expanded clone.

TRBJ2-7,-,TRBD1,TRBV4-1,TGCGCCAGCAGCCCCGTGCGGACAGGGGTCTACGAGCAGTACTTC,CASSPVRTGVYEQYF
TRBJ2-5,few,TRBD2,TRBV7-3,TGTGCCAGCAGCTTAACGGGACTAAAACAAGAGACCCAGTACTTC,CASSLTGLKQETQYF
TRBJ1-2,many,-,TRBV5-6,TGTGCCAGCAGCCATCGGGGGGCGTCGGTTGTCTATGGCTACACCTTC,CASSHRGASVVYGYTF
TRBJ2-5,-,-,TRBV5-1,TGCGCCAGCAGCTTGGGTCAGACCAACCAAGAGACCCAGTACTTC,CASSLGQTNQETQYF
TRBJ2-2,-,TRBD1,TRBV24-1,TGTGCCACCAGCAGGGGGTCGAACACCGGGGAGCTGTTTTTT,CATSRGSNTGELFF
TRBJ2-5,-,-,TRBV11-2,TGTGCCAGCAGCTTAAAAGGGACCCAGTACTTC,CASSLKGTQYF
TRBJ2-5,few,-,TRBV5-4,TGTGCCAGCAGCTTGTTTGGGGGGCGGACCCAAGAGACCCAGTACTTC,CASSLFGGRTQETQYF
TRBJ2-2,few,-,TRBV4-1,TGCGCCAGCAGCCAATCCCCCCTGGGCCTACCGGATTCGGGGGAGCTGTTTTTT,CASSQSPLGLPDSGELFF
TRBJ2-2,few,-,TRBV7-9,TGTGCCAGCAGCTTAGCTTGGACGATTACCGGGGAGCTGTTTTTT,CASSLAWTITGELFF
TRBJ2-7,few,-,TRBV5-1,TGCGCCAGCAGCTTGGCCGGGCCTCCCTACGAGCAGTACTTC,CASSLAGPPYEQYF
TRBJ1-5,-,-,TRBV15,TGTGCCACCAGCAGAGATGGGCATCAGCCCCAGCATTTT,CATSRDGHQPQHF
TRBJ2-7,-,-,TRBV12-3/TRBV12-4,TGTGCCAGCAGTTTAACTTCTTGGCAGGGCTACGAGCAGTACTTC,CASSLTSWQGYEQYF
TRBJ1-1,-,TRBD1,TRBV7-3,TGTGCCAGCAGCTTCGGGACAGGGGGCTCTGAAGCTTTCTTT,CASSFGTGGSEAFF
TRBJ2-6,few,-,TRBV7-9,TGTGCCAGCAGCTATACAAGCTCTGGGGCCAACGTCCTGACTTTC,CASSYTSSGANVLTF
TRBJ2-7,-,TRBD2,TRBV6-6,TGTGCCAGCAGTTGGCTAGCGGGAGGATCGCAGGAGCAGTACTTC,CASSWLAGGSQEQYF
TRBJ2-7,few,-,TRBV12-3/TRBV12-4,TGTGCCAGCAGTTCAGTAGGTAACTACGAGCAGTACTTC,CASSSVGNYEQYF
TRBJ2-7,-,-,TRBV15,TGTGCCACCAGCAGGCCCCGCCACGAGCAGTACTTC,CATSRPRHEQYF
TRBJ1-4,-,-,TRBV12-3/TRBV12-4,TGTGCCAGCAGTTTACTGGGGGGAAATGAAAAACTGTTTTTT,CASSLLGGNEKLFF
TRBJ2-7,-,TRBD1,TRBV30,TGTGCCTGGAGTGTTGGGACAGGGTACGAGCAGTACTTC,CAWSVGTGYEQYF
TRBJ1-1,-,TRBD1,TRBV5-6,TGTGCCAGCAGCTTACAGGGGGCCACTGAAGCTTTCTTT,CASSLQGATEAFF
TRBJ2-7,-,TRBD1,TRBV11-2,TGTGCCAGCAGCCGCCTAGGGGGCCTAGACTACGAGCAGTACTTC,CASSRLGGLDYEQYF
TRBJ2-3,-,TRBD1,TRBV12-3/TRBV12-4,TGTGCCTGCAGTTCTAGGTACAGGGGTCGTAGCACAGATACGCAGTATTTT,CACSSRYRGRSTDTQYF
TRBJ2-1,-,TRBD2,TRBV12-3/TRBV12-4,TGTGCCAGCAGTACGGGACTAGCGGGGGCCGAGCAGTTCTTC,CASSTGLAGAEQFF
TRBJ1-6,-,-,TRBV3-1,TGTGCCAGCAGTCCCGGGACAAAGAATTCACCCCTCCACTTT,CASSPGTKNSPLHF
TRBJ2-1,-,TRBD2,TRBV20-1,TGCAGTGCTAGAGATGTGGCTAGCGGCTTATACAATGAGCAGTTCTTC,CSARDVASGLYNEQFF
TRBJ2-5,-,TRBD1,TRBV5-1,TGCGCCAGCAGCCCTGGACAGGGGGCCGCAGGGACCCAGTACTTC,CASSPGQGAAGTQYF
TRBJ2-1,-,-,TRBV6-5,TGTGCCAGCAGTTGGGACGGTACCAATGAGCAGTTCTTC,CASSWDGTNEQFF
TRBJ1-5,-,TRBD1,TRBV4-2,TGTGCCAGCAGCCAAGAGGGGGACAGCCATCAGCCCCAGCATTTT,CASSQEGDSHQPQHF
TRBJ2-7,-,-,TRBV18,TGTGCCAGCTCACCACCGGAGGGGCGGGACGAGCAGTACTTC,CASSPPEGRDEQYF
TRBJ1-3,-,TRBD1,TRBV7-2,TGTGCCAGCAGCTCAACAACCCACAGGGGTGTCGGCGGAAACACCATATATTTT,CASSSTTHRGVGGNTIYF
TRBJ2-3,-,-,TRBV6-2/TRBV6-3,TGTGCCAGCAGCCCCGAACTCCAAGCCACAGATACGCAGTATTTT,CASSPELQATDTQYF
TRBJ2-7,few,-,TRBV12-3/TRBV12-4,TGTGCCAGCAGTTACGACCGGGACAACTCCTACGAGCAGTACTTC,CASSYDRDNSYEQYF
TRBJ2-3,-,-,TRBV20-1,TGCAGTGCTCCGCAGGGTATCGGCAGGTATACGCAGTATTTT,CSAPQGIGRYTQYF
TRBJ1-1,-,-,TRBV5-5,TGTGCCAGCAGCTTGTGGGCAGAGAACACTGAAGCTTTCTTT,CASSLWAENTEAFF
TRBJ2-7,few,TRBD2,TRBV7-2,TGTGCCAGCAGCTTAGTTAGCGGGAATAGGGACGAGCAGTACTTC,CASSLVSGNRDEQYF
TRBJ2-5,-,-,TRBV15,TGTGCCACCAGCAGAGATCTATACCAAGAGACCCAGTACTTC,CATSRDLYQETQYF
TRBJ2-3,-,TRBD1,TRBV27,TGTGCCAGCAGTTTATCTCAGGGGGCGGCAGATACGCAGTATTTT,CASSLSQGAADTQYF
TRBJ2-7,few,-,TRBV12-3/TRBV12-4,TGTGCCAGCAGTTCGACCCAGGGATACGAGCAGTACTTC,CASSSTQGYEQYF
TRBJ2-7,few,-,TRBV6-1,TGTGCCAGCACCTCCCTCTACGAGCAGTACTTC,CASTSLYEQYF
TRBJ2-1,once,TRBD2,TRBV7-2,TGTGCCAGCAGCTTAGCCCCGGGACTAGCGGGGGAGGCCCCAAATGAGCAGTTCTTC,CASSLAPGLAGEAPNEQFF
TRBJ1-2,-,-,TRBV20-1,TGCAGTGCTAGAGATCGAGTCTCGGAGGGCTATGGCTACACCTTC,CSARDRVSEGYGYTF
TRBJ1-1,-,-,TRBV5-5,TGTGCCAGCAGCTGGATGTGGAACACTGAAGCTTTCTTT,CASSWMWNTEAFF
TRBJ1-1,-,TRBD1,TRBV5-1,TGCGCCAGCAGCGGGGGGACAGCGATGAACACTGAAGCTTTCTTT,CASSGGTAMNTEAFF
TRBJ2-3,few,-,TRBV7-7,TGTGCTAGCAGCATTGCCCCGTCGGGACTCTCAGACGATACGCAGTATTTT,CASSIAPSGLSDDTQYF